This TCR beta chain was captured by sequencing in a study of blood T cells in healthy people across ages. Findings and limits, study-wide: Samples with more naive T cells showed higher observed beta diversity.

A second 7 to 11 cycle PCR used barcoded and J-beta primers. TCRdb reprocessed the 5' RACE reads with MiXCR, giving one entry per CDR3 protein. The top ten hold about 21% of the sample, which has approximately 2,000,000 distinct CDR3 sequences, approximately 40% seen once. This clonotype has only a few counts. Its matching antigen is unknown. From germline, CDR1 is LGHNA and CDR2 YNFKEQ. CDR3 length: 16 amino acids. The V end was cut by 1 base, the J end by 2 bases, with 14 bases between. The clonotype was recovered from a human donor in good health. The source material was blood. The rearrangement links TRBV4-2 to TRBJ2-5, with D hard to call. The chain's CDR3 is CASSQGGRARQETQYF. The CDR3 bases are TGTGCCAGCAGCCAAGGCGGCCGGGCCAGGCAAGAGACCCAGTACTTC.